This entry features one T cell receptor beta chain sequence. Depth targeted 1 in 200,000 to 1 in 1 million T cells, averaging 10x coverage per clonotype. Produced via immunoSEQ multiplex PCR; TCRdb's table is partial and in-frame only. The sample has 52,000 or so clones, 50% to 60% seen once. The CDR3 has 15 amino acids. Germline V lookup: CDR1 MNHEY, CDR2 SMNVEV (reference sequence). The V segment lost 5 bases and the J segment 6 bases; nucleotides outside the gene matches: 7. The data are from a study of cytotoxic CD8 clonotypes in ibrutinib-treated CLL. About the study: Patient counts were 11 relapsed/refractory, some 14 treatment-naive and roughly 18 IGHV unmutated. Responses: around 24 partial, 2 complete; after median roughly 68 months, 14 stayed remitted, around twelve progressed. Response sampling occurred after a median roughly twelve months of treatment (range 6 to 36).

The V gene is TRBV27, the J gene TRBJ1-5, with 10 positions matching TRBD1. The TCR originated in a human donor with chronic lymphocytic leukemia. The source material was PBMCs, sampled at disease progression, from a patient treated with ibrutinib. For the CDR3, the DNA is TGTGCCAGCAGTCCGCGACAGGGGGCTCGTCAGCCCCAGCATTTT. Protein sequence: CASSPRQGARQPQHF.